This note documents a single T cell receptor (beta chain) sequence. This sample stems from a study of blood T cell repertoires in COVID-19. Source study methods: Counts of nucleated cells, estimated from reference gene primer amplification, were obtained. Clones were read by immunoSEQ multiplex PCR, and TCRdb kept only the in-frame ones, dropping some. D and trimming were read from the DNA, whereas the V and J calls and clone size are those reported in that table. The repertoire holds some 120,000 clones, with almost 80% as singletons. Germline V gives CDR1 SGHVS, CDR2 FQNEAQ. The V end lost 4 bases, the J end lost 2 bases, and 16 bases lay between the germline ends. CDR3 length: 16 amino acids.

This TCR derives from a human donor in a cohort sampled during active COVID-19. The genes are TRBV7-8 and TRBJ2-3, with D perhaps matching TRBD1 (5 bases). The sequencing input was peripheral blood. CDR3 loop: CASSSPDSGDTDTQYF. CDR3 bases: TGTGCCAGCAGCTCACCAGACAGTGGTGACACAGATACGCAGTATTTT. Drawing the rest from reference TRBV7-8 and TRBJ2-3, the complete variable domain is GAGVSQSPRYKVAKRGQDVALRCDPISGHVSLFWYQQALGQGPEFLTYFQNEAQLDKSGLPSDRFFAERPEGSVSTLKIQRTQQEDSAVYLCASSSPDSGDTDTQYFGPGTRLTVL.